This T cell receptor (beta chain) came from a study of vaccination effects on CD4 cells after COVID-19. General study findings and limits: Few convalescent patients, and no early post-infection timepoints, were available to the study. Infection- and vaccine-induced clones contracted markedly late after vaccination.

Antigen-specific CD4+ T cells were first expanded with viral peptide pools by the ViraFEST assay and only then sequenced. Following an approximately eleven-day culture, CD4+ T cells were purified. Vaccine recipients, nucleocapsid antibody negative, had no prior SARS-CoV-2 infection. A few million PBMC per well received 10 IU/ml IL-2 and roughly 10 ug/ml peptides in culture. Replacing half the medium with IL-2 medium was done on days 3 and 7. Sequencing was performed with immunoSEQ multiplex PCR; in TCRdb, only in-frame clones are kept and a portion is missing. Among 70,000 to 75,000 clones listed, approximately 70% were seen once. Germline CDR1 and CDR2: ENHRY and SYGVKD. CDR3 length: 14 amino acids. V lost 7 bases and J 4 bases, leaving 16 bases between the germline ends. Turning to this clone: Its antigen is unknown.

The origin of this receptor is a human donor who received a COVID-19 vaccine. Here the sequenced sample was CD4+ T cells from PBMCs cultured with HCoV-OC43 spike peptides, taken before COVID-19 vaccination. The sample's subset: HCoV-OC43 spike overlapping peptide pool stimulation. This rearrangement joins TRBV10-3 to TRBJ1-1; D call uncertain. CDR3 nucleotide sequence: TGTGCCATCACCGCTGAGGCTGGTATCACTGAAGCTTTCTTT. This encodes CAITAEAGITEAFF.